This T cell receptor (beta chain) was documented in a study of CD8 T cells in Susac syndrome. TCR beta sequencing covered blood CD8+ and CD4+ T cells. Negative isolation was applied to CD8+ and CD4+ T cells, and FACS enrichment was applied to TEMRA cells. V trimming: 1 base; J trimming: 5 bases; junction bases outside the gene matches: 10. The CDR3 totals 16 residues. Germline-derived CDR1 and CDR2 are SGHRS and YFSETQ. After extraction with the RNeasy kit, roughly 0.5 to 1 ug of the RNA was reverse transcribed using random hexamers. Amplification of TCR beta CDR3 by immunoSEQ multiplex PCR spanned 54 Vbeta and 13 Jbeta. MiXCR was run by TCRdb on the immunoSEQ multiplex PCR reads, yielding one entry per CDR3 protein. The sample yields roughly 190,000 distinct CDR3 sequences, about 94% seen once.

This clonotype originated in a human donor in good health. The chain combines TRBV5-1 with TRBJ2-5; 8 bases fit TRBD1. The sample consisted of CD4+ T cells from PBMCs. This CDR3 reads CASSLQPSGGRETQYF. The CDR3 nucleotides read TGCGCCAGCAGCTTGCAACCATCAGGGGGCCGGGAGACCCAGTACTTC.